This T cell receptor (beta chain) is from a study of OX40 agonist ivuxolimab in advanced cancers. Findings and limits, study-wide: Relative to CD4+, CD8+ T cells held more expanded clones on average.

Data came from immunoSEQ multiplex PCR; TCRdb stores just in-frame clones and leaves some out. The profile shows approximately 69,000 clones, roughly 90% of them singletons. This CDR3 comprises 13 residues. V shed 11 bases, J shed 3 bases, and the junction held 9 bases outside the gene matches. The germline CDR1 and CDR2 sequences are WNHNN and SYGVQD (reference sequence). In the case of this clone: What it recognizes is unknown.

The chain couples TRBV10-1 to TRBJ2-7, with 8 bases fitting TRBD1. The input for sequencing was CD4+ or CD8+ T cells sorted from blood, taken in a trial of the OX40 agonist ivuxolimab. The clonotype comes from an adult with an advanced solid tumor such as melanoma, head and neck, liver or kidney cancer. Written as DNA, the CDR3 is TGCGCCGGATCGGGACAGGCGATCTACGAGCAGTACTTC. Its translation: CAGSGQAIYEQYF.